This T cell receptor beta chain was identified in a study of STAT3 mutations in large granular lymphocyte leukemia. As for the study in general: More than half of T-LGLL patients received immunosuppressive therapy. Study-level points and caveats: Every T-LGLL patient had at least one immunodominant TCRbeta clonotype.

About this clone itself: What it binds is not known.

The V gene lost 10 bases and the J gene lost 1 base, with 10 bases spanning the gap. CDR3 size: 12 residues. Germline V gives CDR1 LNHDA, CDR2 SQIVND (reference sequence). Only in-frame clones appear in the TCRdb table, and some are missing; sequencing was by immunoSEQ multiplex PCR. The top ten hold roughly 49% of the sample, which has about 3,200 clones, around 89% seen once. This chain links TRBV19 with TRBJ1-2; D may be TRBD1 (6 bases). The sample consisted of peripheral blood mononuclear cells. The receptor was derived from a man aged 35 to 55 with T-cell large granular lymphocyte leukemia. Some clones in this sample may be carry-over from other donors' samples. The DNA of the CDR3 is TGTGCCACCAAACAGGGTAACTATGGCTACACCTTC. Amino acid sequence: CATKQGNYGYTF.